This T cell receptor (beta chain) was identified in a study of identical twins. V dropped 2 bases and J dropped 5 bases, with 13 bases sitting between them. The CDR3 totals 15 residues. Germline V gene lookup returns CDR1 SEHNR and CDR2 FQNEAQ (reference sequence). TCRdb ran MiXCR on the 5' RACE reads and lists one entry per CDR3 protein. Counted here are approximately 230,000 distinct CDR3 sequences, 6.5% occurring once; the ten biggest clones make up about 15%. All donors comprised healthy Caucasians. A further study also used this sample, focusing on T cells expressing NK-cell markers.

This chain joins TRBV7-9 and TRBJ1-5; perhaps TRBD1 as D (5 bases). Sequenced material: CD8+ T cells sorted from blood. This TCR came from a woman aged 18 to 35 in good health. The CDR3 here is CASSLTRVGDQPQHF. Here the CDR3 DNA reads TGTGCCAGCAGCTTAACCAGGGTTGGAGATCAGCCCCAGCATTTT. Complete variable domain (other parts from reference TRBV7-9 and TRBJ1-5): DTGVSQNPRHKITKRGQNVTFRCDPISEHNRLYWYRQTLGQGPEFLTYFQNEAQLEKSRLLSDRFSAERPKGSFSTLEIQRTEQGDSAMYLCASSLTRVGDQPQHFGDGTRLSIL.